This T cell receptor (beta chain) was profiled in a study of memory CD4+ T cells and cytomegalovirus serostatus. Study at large: Of the healthy Belgian adults, several were CMV seropositive and approximately 24 seronegative.

V was clipped by 6 bases and J by 6 bases; unmatched bases: 14. Germline CDR1 and CDR2: MNHEY and SMNVEV (reference sequence). The CDR3 has 16 residues. Here immunoSEQ multiplex PCR was the method, and the copy in TCRdb shows in-frame clones only, minus some. This sample has more than 45,000 clones, with approximately 83% found just once. This clone was seen just once. The sort gate was single viable CD3+CD4+CD8-CD45RO+ cells for memory CD4+ T cells. CMV serostatus came from serum IgG against pp150, pp28, p38, p52. The clonotype was recovered from an adult in good health and CMV-seronegative. The chain combines TRBV27 with TRBJ1-5; 7 bases line up with TRBD1. Sequencing used memory CD4+ T cells from blood. The CDR3 here is CASSPHRGVGVQPQHF. CDR3 coding DNA: TGTGCCAGCAGCCCGCACAGGGGAGTCGGCGTTCAGCCCCAGCATTTT.